The present entry profiles one T cell receptor beta chain with its context. This sample is drawn from a study of T cells expressing NK-cell markers. Whole-study context: Of eight sequenced donors, seven were HCMV-seropositive and one HCMV-seronegative.

Germline CDR1 reads MNHNY; CDR2 reads SVGAGI (reference sequence). This CDR3 region has 14 residues. UMIs were included in TCR beta cDNA generated by 5'RACE template switching. TCRdb reprocessed the 5' RACE reads; each CDR3 protein has one entry and no DNA is given. In all, the sample yields approximately 420,000 distinct CDR3 sequences. Sequencing input: blood T cells: a sorted CD56 or NKG2C T cell subset, CD4+ or CD8+ T cells, or bulk PBMC T cells (not recorded which). The receptor was isolated from a woman aged 45-65 years in good health. J is TRBJ2-1 and V is TRBV6-6; the D gene TCRdb calls, TRBD1, cannot be checked with no DNA. CDR3 sequence: CASSPRPGFHEQFF.